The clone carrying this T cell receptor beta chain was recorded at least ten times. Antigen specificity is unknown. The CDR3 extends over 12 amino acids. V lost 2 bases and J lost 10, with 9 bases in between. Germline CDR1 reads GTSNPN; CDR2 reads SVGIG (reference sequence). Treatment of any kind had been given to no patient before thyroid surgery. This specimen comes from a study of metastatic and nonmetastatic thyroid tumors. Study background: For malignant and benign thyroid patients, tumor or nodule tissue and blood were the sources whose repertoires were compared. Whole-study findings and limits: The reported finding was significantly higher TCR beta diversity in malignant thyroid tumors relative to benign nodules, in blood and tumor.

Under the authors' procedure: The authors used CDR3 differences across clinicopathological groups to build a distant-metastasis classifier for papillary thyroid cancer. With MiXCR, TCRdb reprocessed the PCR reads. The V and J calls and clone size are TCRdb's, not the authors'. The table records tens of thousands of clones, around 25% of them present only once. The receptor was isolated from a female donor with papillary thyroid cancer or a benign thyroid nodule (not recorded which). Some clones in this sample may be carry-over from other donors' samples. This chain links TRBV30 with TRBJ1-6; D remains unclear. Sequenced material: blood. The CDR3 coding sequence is TGTGCCTGGAGTAGACCGGCGTCACCCCTCCACTTT. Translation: CAWSRPASPLHF.